This T cell receptor beta chain was documented in a study of follicular helper T cells after annual influenza vaccination. Comments on this clone: Its target is unknown.

Overall study findings and caveats: Successive annual vaccinations recalled a recurrent oligoclonal ICOS+CD38+ cTfh response with influenza-specific clonotypes.

This CDR3 spans 16 amino acids. Germline values: CDR1 MDHEN, CDR2 SYDVKM. Trimming removed 3 bases from V and 3 bases from J, with 16 bases in between. The data were produced by immunoSEQ multiplex PCR, yet TCRdb's version contains in-frame clones alone and is incomplete. Seen here are about 5,600 clones, 84% observed once, and the top ten hold about 2.7%. This sample's time point: 2015-2016 season, 7 days after influenza vaccination. The source of this sequence is an adult who received the influenza vaccine. This chain links TRBV28 with TRBJ2-3, with a possible D match to TRBD1 (6 bases). This material consisted of CXCR5+ CD38- circulating T follicular helper cells from blood, taken 7 days after influenza vaccination. Sample subset: circulating Tfh, non-naive CD4+CXCR5+PD-1+ (ICOS+CD38+ or ICOS-CD38-). The CDR3 nucleotides read TGTGCCAGCAGTTTTTGGGCAGGGGTATGGACAGATACGCAGTATTTT. This gives the protein CASSFWAGVWTDTQYF.